The 26 T cell receptor beta chains in this list originate from one sample, sequenced in a study of blood T cell repertoires in COVID-19 (dated by TCRdb to 2019 to 2021). Library preparation employed the immunoSEQ multiplex PCR assay. In TCRdb, the immuneACCESS table is reduced to in-frame sequences with V and J assigned. These tables do not hold every clone; where another copy was compared, an unresolved V gene accounts for under half, and the others remain unexplained. This sample comprises roughly 53,000 clones, about nine tenths of them detected only once. Jointly, the top ten make up over 1.5% of the sample. Sequenced: peripheral blood. Receptors originate from a man in his 60s with acute or convalescent COVID-19.

The chain has TRBV7-9 and TRBJ2-3, with 8 bases aligning to TRBD1. Losses at the gene ends were 3 bases for V and 3 bases for J; bases not matched to a gene: 5. Germline assignment: CDR1 SEHNR and CDR2 FQNEAQ (reference sequence). The CDR3 runs to 15 residues. CDR3 nucleotides: TGTGCCAGCAGCTTCACGACAGGGGCGACAGATACGCAGTATTTT. As protein: CASSFTTGATDTQYF.

This chain uses TRBV12-3 or TRBV12-4 with TRBJ1-1; a weak D match, TRBD1 (5 bases). The CDR3 consists of 10 residues. The V end lost 11 bases, the J end lost 3 bases, and 7 bases lay between the germline ends. CDR3 protein: CAGGDTEAFF. The CDR3 DNA reads as TGTGCCGGGGGGGACACTGAAGCTTTCTTT.

The V call is TRBV5-1, the J call TRBJ2-6; D remains unclear. The CDR3 has 17 amino acids. Germline CDR1 and CDR2: SGHRS and YFSETQ. Between the trimmed V and J ends, which lost 4 bases and 0 bases, there was a span of 14 bases. The CDR3 bases are TGCGCCAGCAGCCCCACACGGGTGCTCTCTGGGGCCAACGTCCTGACTTTC. Translated, it gives CASSPTRVLSGANVLTF.

The chain employs TRBV5-1 and TRBJ1-2; 8 bases fit TRBD1. From germline, CDR1 is SGHRS and CDR2 YFSETQ. This CDR3 region has 14 residues. With 0 bases clipped from V and 4 bases from J, the junction kept 2 bases outside the gene matches. The CDR3 DNA follows: TGCGCCAGCAGCTTGGAGGACAGGGCCTATGGCTACACCTTC. Its translation is CASSLEDRAYGYTF.

This chain connects TRBV5-4 to TRBJ1-3; D may be TRBD1 (5 bases). The V end was cut by 4 bases, the J end by 4 bases, with 15 bases between. Germline loops: CDR1 SGHNT, CDR2 YYREEE (reference sequence). This CDR3 is built from 15 residues. CDR3 in amino acids: CASSPGGSGGNTIYF. The CDR3 region has the DNA TGTGCCAGCAGCCCTGGGGGGTCTGGGGGAAACACCATATATTTT.

V and J are TRBV4-1 and TRBJ2-6; D may be TRBD1 (5 bases). V gave up 6 bases and J gave up 0 bases, with 24 bases separating them. The CDR3 has 20 residues. Germline-derived CDR1 and CDR2 are MGHRA and YSYEKL. This chain's CDR3 is CASRLEGGQSILSGANVLTF. CDR3 bases: TGCGCCAGCAGGCTCGAAGGTGGACAATCAATCCTCTCTGGGGCCAACGTCCTGACTTTC.

The CDR3, as DNA: TGTGCCAGCAGCAGGGGACTAGGTTTTTCTTTTGGCAATGAGCAGTTCTTC. Its translation is CASSRGLGFSFGNEQFF. This chain connects TRBV5-4 to TRBJ2-1, with 8 bases matching TRBD2. Germline loops: CDR1 SGHNT, CDR2 YYREEE (reference sequence). V dropped 4 bases and J dropped 6; count of bases not matched to a gene: 15. CDR3 length equals 17 residues.

CDR3 amino acids: CASSLGIQGDEQYF. The CDR3 DNA is TGTGCCAGCAGCTTGGGGATACAGGGTGACGAGCAGTACTTC. The chain employs TRBV7-2 and TRBJ2-7, with D maybe TRBD1 (6 bases). V gave up 3 bases and J gave up 5 bases, with 14 bases separating them. CDR1 SGHTA and CDR2 FQGNSA come from the germline V gene. The CDR3 is made up of 14 amino acids.

The chain is built from TRBV6-6 and TRBJ1-6; the D gene is possibly TRBD1 (5 bases). Germline V gives CDR1 MNHNY, CDR2 SVGAGI (reference sequence). Between the trimmed V and J ends, which lost 6 bases and 9 bases, there was a span of 15 bases. This CDR3 is 14 amino acids long. The CDR3 DNA is TGTGCCAGCAGGCCACAGGAGCCGGGTTCACCCCTCCACTTT. Translated, it gives CASRPQEPGSPLHF.

The chain employs TRBV7-2 and TRBJ2-1; 8 bases map to TRBD2. The CDR3 covers 19 residues. From germline, CDR1 is SGHTA and CDR2 FQGNSA. V trimming: 4 bases; J trimming: 0 bases; junction bases outside the gene matches: 14. The CDR3 sequence is CASSSPRGGGPSSYNEQFF. The CDR3, as DNA: TGTGCCAGCAGCTCGCCGAGGGGCGGGGGGCCGAGCTCCTACAATGAGCAGTTCTTC.

The chain carries TRBV5-1 and TRBJ2-7, with D possibly TRBD1 on 5 matching bases. Germline CDR1 is SGHRS and CDR2 is YFSETQ. The CDR3 spans 15 residues. The V and J ends lost 1 base and 3 bases respectively, with 14 bases between them. The CDR3 loop is CASSLRPGQNYEQYF. CDR3 in DNA: TGCGCCAGCAGCTTGAGGCCAGGACAAAACTACGAGCAGTACTTC.

The chain uses TRBV6-4 and TRBJ1-6, with 7 nucleotides matching TRBD1. The CDR3 contains 19 residues. Germline V gene data show CDR1 as MRHNA and CDR2 as SNTAGT. V was clipped by 7 bases and J by 2 bases; unmatched bases: 17. The CDR3 nucleotides are TGTGCCAGCAAGGGAGGACAGGAGCCGAAAAGGGCCTATAATTCACCCCTCCACTTT. This sequence encodes CASKGGQEPKRAYNSPLHF.

The chain uses TRBV5-6 and TRBJ1-2; D call uncertain. This CDR3 is 15 amino acids long. V shed 0 bases and J shed 2 bases, with 11 bases lying between them. Germline CDR1 SGHDT, CDR2 YYEEEE. CDR3 coding DNA: TGTGCCAGCAGCTTGGGGCCCTCGGGGAACTATGGCTACACCTTC. Its protein is CASSLGPSGNYGYTF.

The chain joins TRBV4-1 to TRBJ2-3; 11 bases fit TRBD1. CDR1 is MGHRA and CDR2 is YSYEKL in the germline V gene. V was clipped by 4 bases and J by 5 bases; unmatched bases: 11. The CDR3 has 17 residues. CDR3 residues: CASSPGQGGPAQDTQYF. DNA of the CDR3: TGCGCCAGCAGCCCGGGACAGGGGGGCCCAGCGCAAGATACGCAGTATTTT.

The rearrangement uses TRBV19 and TRBJ2-3; TRBD2 might be the D (5 bases). The CDR3 extends over 14 amino acids. Trimming took 3 bases from V and 6 from J, leaving 13 bases between them. From germline, CDR1 is LNHDA and CDR2 SQIVND (reference sequence). The chain's CDR3 is CASSMGGPADTQYF. The CDR3 nucleotides read TGTGCCAGTAGTATGGGCGGGCCCGCCGATACGCAGTATTTT.

As concerns this clone: The junction differs from germline at one of its ends, possibly a read error. This chain joins TRBV2 and TRBJ2-1; 8 nucleotides align to TRBD2. Germline assignment: CDR1 SNHLY and CDR2 FYNNEI. CDR3 size: 15 residues. The CDR3: CASREGTSSYNEQFF. In DNA form, the CDR3 reads TGTGCCAGCAGGGAAGGGACTAGCTCCTACAATGAGCAGTTCTTC.

This chain links TRBV27 with TRBJ2-7, with a tentative D call TRBD1 (5 bases). The CDR3 consists of 15 residues. Trimming pared 2 bases from V and 2 bases from J, leaving 13 bases between. Germline V lookup: CDR1 MNHEY, CDR2 SMNVEV (reference sequence). As DNA, the CDR3 is TGTGCCAGCAGTTTAAAACAGGAACCCCCCTACGAGCAGTACTTC. Its translation: CASSLKQEPPYEQYF.

The rearrangement uses TRBV4-1 and TRBJ1-4, with D possibly TRBD1 on 6 matching bases. Trimming left V 1 base short and J 10 bases short, with 16 bases between. This CDR3 spans 15 amino acids. Germline assignment: CDR1 MGHRA and CDR2 YSYEKL. CDR3 protein: CASSQVQGIGGKLFF. The DNA for the CDR3 is TGCGCCAGCAGCCAAGTACAGGGAATTGGCGGAAAACTGTTTTTT.

The rearrangement uses TRBV24-1 and TRBJ1-5; the D gene is possibly TRBD1 (5 bases). The CDR3 runs to 16 residues. From germline, CDR1 is KGHDR and CDR2 SFDVKD. With 4 bases removed from V and 4 bases from J, the gap between germline ends came to 16 bases. The CDR3 nucleotides are TGTGCCACCAGTGAGCGAGGAACAAAGGGGAATCAGCCCCAGCATTTT. Protein: CATSERGTKGNQPQHF.

The chain links TRBV19 to TRBJ2-7; D not certain. The V end lost 5 bases, the J end lost 5 bases, and 7 bases lay between the germline ends. Germline lookup yields CDR1 LNHDA and CDR2 SQIVND (reference sequence). The CDR3 runs to 11 residues. The CDR3 reads CASSVSDEQYF. The CDR3 DNA follows: TGTGCCAGTAGTGTGTCGGACGAGCAGTACTTC.

The chain links TRBV24-1 to TRBJ2-2, with TRBD1 as a possible D gene (5 bases). V lost 4 bases and J 6 bases, leaving 14 bases between the germline ends. In germline, CDR1 is KGHDR, CDR2 SFDVKD. The CDR3 loop spans 15 amino acids. Here the CDR3 DNA reads TGTGCCACCAGTGACGAGAAGCAGGGCCCCGGGGAGCTGTTTTTT. This gives the protein CATSDEKQGPGELFF.

This rearrangement joins TRBV11-2 to TRBJ2-5, with 9 bases identical to TRBD1. CDR3 length: 15 amino acids. With V trimmed by 1 base and J by 5 bases, 5 bases remained unmatched. The germline V gene has CDR1 SGHAT and CDR2 FQNNGV. The CDR3 DNA sequence: TGTGCCAGCAGCTTAGGGACAGGGGTAATCGAGACCCAGTACTTC. This gives the protein CASSLGTGVIETQYF.

This sequence joins TRBV9 and TRBJ2-7; 7 nucleotides agree with TRBD1. This CDR3 comprises 17 residues. Per germline, CDR1 SGDLS and CDR2 YYNGEE. Germline trimming cut 3 bases from V and 2 bases from J; bases unmatched to any gene: 14. The DNA of the CDR3 is TGTGCCAGCAGCGCACAGGAGCCGGGACAGATCCCCTACGAGCAGTACTTC. Protein sequence: CASSAQEPGQIPYEQYF.

The rearrangement joins TRBV10-3 to TRBJ1-3; D may be TRBD1 (6 bases). Trimming pared 11 bases from V and 4 bases from J, leaving 24 bases between. From germline, CDR1 is ENHRY and CDR2 SYGVKD. The CDR3 spans 16 residues. The CDR3 loop is CAAKADGGAFGNTIYF. The CDR3 nucleotides are TGTGCCGCCAAGGCGGATGGGGGGGCGTTCGGAAACACCATATATTTT.

The chain employs TRBV19 and TRBJ2-2, with D perhaps matching TRBD1 (5 bases). Trimming removed 3 bases at V and 4 bases at J, with 15 bases between. The CDR3 is made up of 16 amino acids. Germline V gives CDR1 LNHDA, CDR2 SQIVND (reference sequence). CDR3 coding DNA: TGTGCCAGTAGTATTTTCAAAGGGGTGGGCACCGGGGAGCTGTTTTTT. This encodes CASSIFKGVGTGELFF.

This chain connects TRBV5-5 to TRBJ2-3; weak D call: TRBD2 (6 bases). The germline CDR1 and CDR2 sequences are SGHKS and YYEKEE (reference sequence). V was trimmed by 3 bases and J by 4 bases, leaving 12 bases between them. This CDR3 spans 14 amino acids. The CDR3 is CASSSGLQADTQYF. As DNA, the CDR3 is TGTGCCAGCAGCTCGGGACTCCAGGCAGATACGCAGTATTTT.